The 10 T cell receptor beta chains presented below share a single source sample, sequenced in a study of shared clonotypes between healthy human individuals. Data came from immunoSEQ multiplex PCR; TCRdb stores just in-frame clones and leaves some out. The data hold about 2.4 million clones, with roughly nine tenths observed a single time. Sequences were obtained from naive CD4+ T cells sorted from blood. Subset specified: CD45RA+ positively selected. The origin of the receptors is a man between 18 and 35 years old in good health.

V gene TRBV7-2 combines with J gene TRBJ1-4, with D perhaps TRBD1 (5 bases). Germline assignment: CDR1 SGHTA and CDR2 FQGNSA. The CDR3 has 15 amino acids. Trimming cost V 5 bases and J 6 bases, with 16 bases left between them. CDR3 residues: CASSQTSGRDEKLFF. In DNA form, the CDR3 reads TGTGCCAGCAGCCAGACGTCAGGCAGGGATGAAAAACTGTTTTTT.

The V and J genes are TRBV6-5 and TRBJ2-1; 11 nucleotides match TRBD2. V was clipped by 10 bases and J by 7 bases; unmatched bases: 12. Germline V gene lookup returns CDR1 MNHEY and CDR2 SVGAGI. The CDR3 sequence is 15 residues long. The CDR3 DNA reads TGTGCCACCGATTCCGGGACTAGCGGTAGAAATGAGCAGTTCTTC. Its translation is CATDSGTSGRNEQFF.

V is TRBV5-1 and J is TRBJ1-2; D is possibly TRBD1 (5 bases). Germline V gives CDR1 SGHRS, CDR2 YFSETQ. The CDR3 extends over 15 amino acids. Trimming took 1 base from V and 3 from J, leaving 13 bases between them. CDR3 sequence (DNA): TGCGCCAGCAGCTTGCCAGGGTTTGGAGACTATGGCTACACCTTC. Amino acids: CASSLPGFGDYGYTF.

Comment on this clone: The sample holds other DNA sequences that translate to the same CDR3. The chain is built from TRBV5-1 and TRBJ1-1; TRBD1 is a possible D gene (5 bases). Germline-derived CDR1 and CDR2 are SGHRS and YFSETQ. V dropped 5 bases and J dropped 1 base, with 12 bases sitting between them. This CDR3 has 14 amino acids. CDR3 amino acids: CASRAGTANTEAFF. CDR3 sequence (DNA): TGCGCCAGCAGGGCAGGGACGGCGAACACTGAAGCTTTCTTT.

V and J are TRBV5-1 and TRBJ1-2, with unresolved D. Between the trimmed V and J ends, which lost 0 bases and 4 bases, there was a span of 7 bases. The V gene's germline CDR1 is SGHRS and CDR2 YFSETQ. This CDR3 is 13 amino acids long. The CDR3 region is CASSLEGLYGYTF. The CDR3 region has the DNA TGCGCCAGCAGCTTGGAAGGGCTCTATGGCTACACCTTC.

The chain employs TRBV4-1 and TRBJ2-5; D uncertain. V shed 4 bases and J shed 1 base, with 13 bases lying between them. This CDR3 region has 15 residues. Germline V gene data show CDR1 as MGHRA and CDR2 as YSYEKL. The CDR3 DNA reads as TGCGCCAGCAGCCGAGGTCAAGGGCTCCAAGAGACCCAGTACTTC. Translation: CASSRGQGLQETQYF.

The CDR3 sequence is CASSLARTDNYEQYF. As DNA, the CDR3 is TGTGCCAGCAGCTTAGCGAGGACAGACAACTACGAGCAGTACTTC. This chain joins TRBV7-2 and TRBJ2-7; tentative D call: TRBD1 (6 bases). This CDR3 comprises 15 residues. V was cut by 0 bases and J by 3 bases, with 12 bases left in between. Germline V gene sequence: CDR1 SGHTA, CDR2 FQGNSA.

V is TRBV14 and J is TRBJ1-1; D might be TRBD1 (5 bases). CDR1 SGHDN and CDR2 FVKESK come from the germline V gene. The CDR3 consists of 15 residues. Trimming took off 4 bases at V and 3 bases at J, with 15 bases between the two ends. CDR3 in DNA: TGTGCCAGCAGCCCTCGGGGCCCTTCCTACACTGAAGCTTTCTTT. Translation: CASSPRGPSYTEAFF.

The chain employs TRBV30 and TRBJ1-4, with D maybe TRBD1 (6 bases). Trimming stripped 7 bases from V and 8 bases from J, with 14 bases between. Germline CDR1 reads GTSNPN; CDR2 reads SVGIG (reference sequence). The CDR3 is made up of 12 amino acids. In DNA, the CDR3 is TGTGCCTCGAGGGGGGATGAGGAAAAACTGTTTTTT. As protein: CASRGDEEKLFF.

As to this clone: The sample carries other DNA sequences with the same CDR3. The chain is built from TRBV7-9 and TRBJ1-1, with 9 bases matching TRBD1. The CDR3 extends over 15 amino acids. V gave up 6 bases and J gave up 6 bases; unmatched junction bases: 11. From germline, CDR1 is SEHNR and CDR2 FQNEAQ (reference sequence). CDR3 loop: CASSPGTGFGAEAFF. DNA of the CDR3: TGTGCCAGCAGTCCCGGGACAGGGTTTGGGGCTGAAGCTTTCTTT. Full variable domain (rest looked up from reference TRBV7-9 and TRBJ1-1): DTGVSQNPRHKITKRGQNVTFRCDPISEHNRLYWYRQTLGQGPEFLTYFQNEAQLEKSRLLSDRFSAERPKGSFSTLEIQRTEQGDSAMYLCASSPGTGFGAEAFFGQGTRLTVV.